This TCR beta chain was obtained from a study of blood T cells in healthy people across ages. Per sample, extraction of total RNA gave at least 6 micrograms in every case. A sample-barcoded 5' primer and a J-beta primer mix were used in a second PCR of roughly 7 to 12 cycles. Each CDR3 protein gets one entry after TCRdb re-called the 5' RACE reads with MiXCR. The top ten clones hold 11% of a sample with approximately 1.5 million distinct CDR3 sequences, around 35% of them seen once. Trimming removed 6 bases at V and 5 bases at J, with 29 bases between. This CDR3 is built from 19 residues. Germline V gives CDR1 MNHNS, CDR2 SASEGT.

The clonotype was recovered from a woman in her twenties or thirties in good health. The chain uses TRBV6-1 and TRBJ2-1, with D possibly called TRBD1 or TRBD2 (5 bases each). The sequenced sample was blood. The CDR3: CASSIDGMQGSLYHNEQFF. The CDR3 nucleotides read TGTGCCAGCAGCATCGACGGGATGCAGGGCAGCCTATACCACAATGAGCAGTTCTTC.